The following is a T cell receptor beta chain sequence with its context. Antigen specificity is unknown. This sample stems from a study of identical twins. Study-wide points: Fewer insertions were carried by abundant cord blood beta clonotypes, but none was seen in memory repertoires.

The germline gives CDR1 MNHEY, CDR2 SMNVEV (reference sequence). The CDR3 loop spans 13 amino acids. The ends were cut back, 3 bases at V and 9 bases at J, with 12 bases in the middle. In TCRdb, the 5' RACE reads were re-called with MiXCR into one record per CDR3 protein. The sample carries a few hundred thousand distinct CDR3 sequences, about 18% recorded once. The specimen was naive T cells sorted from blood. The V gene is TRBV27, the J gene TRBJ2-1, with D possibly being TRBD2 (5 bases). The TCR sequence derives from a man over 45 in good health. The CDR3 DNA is TGTGCCAGCAGTTTCATATACGGAGGTGAGCAGTTCTTC. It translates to CASSFIYGGEQFF.